The next 27 T cell receptor beta chains were all read from a single sample in a study of blood T cell repertoires in COVID-19. The data were produced by immunoSEQ multiplex PCR, yet TCRdb's version contains in-frame clones alone and is incomplete. The sample holds approximately 63,000 clones; 88% are singletons and the top ten take approximately 17%. The sample was peripheral blood. The receptors here all came from a woman of 80 years or more with active COVID-19.

This clone has just a few counts. The chain has TRBV5-1 and TRBJ2-3; 12 bases are shared with TRBD2. After removal of 4 bases from V and 3 bases from J, the junction contained 6 bases not matched to a gene. The CDR3 is 16 residues long. The germline V gene encodes CDR1 SGHRS and CDR2 YFSETQ. CDR3 sequence: CASSGLAGGPTDTQYF. In nucleotides, the CDR3 is TGCGCCAGCAGCGGCCTAGCGGGGGGGCCTACAGATACGCAGTATTTT.

The chain uses TRBV9 and TRBJ2-1, with TRBD2 matching over 8 bases. The CDR3 totals 15 residues. After removal of 0 bases from V and 3 bases from J, the junction contained 2 bases not matched to a gene. The germline CDR1 and CDR2 sequences are SGDLS and YYNGEE. This chain's CDR3 is CASSVAGGNYNEQFF. DNA for the CDR3: TGTGCCAGCAGCGTAGCGGGGGGGAACTACAATGAGCAGTTCTTC.

This clone came up a few times. The chain couples TRBV19 to TRBJ1-2; the D gene is possibly TRBD1 (5 bases). The CDR3 is 14 amino acids. Germline assignment: CDR1 LNHDA and CDR2 SQIVND (reference sequence). The V gene lost 7 bases and the J gene lost 0 bases, with 12 bases spanning the gap. As DNA, the CDR3 is TGTGCCAGTATCTTGACAGCAGCTAACTATGGCTACACCTTC. It is translated as CASILTAANYGYTF.

This sequence joins TRBV4-3 and TRBJ1-6; D may be TRBD1 (6 bases). The CDR3 loop spans 15 amino acids. Trimming left V 4 bases short and J 6 bases short, with 13 bases between. The germline V gene encodes CDR1 LGHNA and CDR2 YSLEER. CDR3 DNA: TGCGCCAGCAGCCTGGGGGCCAGGGTTAATTCACCCCTCCACTTT. It specifies CASSLGARVNSPLHF.

The genes are TRBV9 and TRBJ2-7; a weak D match, TRBD2 (7 bases). This CDR3 region has 15 residues. Trimming shortened V by 4 bases and J by 2 bases, and 16 bases separated the two germline ends. Germline loops: CDR1 SGDLS, CDR2 YYNGEE. The DNA for the CDR3 is TGTGCCAGCAGCCCCCATGGGGGGGCCCCCTACGAGCAGTACTTC. Protein product: CASSPHGGAPYEQYF.

On this clone itself: At one end the junction does not follow the germline gene, possibly because of a read error. The genes are TRBV4-2 and TRBJ2-2, with 7 bases matching TRBD2. This CDR3 contains 16 residues. Germline V CDR1 and CDR2: LGHNA, YNFKEQ. CDR3 in amino acids: CASSQAVGGNIGELFF. The DNA of the CDR3 is TGTGCCAGCAGCCAAGCTGTCGGGGGGAACATCGGGGAGCTGTTTTTT.

The V call is TRBV19, the J call TRBJ1-1; TRBD1 matches at 7 bases. Looked up from germline, CDR1 is LNHDA and CDR2 is SQIVND (reference sequence). This CDR3 region has 14 residues. Losses at the gene ends were 5 bases for V and 3 bases for J; bases not matched to a gene: 6. The CDR3 DNA reads as TGTGCCAGTAGTCCCCGACAGGGTGACACTGAAGCTTTCTTT. This codes for CASSPRQGDTEAFF.

This chain uses TRBV19 with TRBJ1-4; D call uncertain. The CDR3 length is 14 residues. Germline CDR1 and CDR2: LNHDA and SQIVND (reference sequence). The V gene lost 2 bases and the J gene lost 3 bases, with 7 bases spanning the gap. The CDR3 DNA sequence: TGTGCCAGTAGTATACGCGCTTCTAATGAAAAACTGTTTTTT. It encodes CASSIRASNEKLFF. Filled out from reference TRBV19 and TRBJ1-4, the complete variable domain reads DGGITQSPKYLFRKEGQNVTLSCEQNLNHDAMYWYRQDPGQGLRLIYYSQIVNDFQKGDIAEGYSVSREKKESFPLTVTSAQKNPTAFYLCASSIRASNEKLFFGSGTQLSVL.

The chain is built from TRBV7-3 and TRBJ2-1; TRBD1 aligns across 7 bases. The germline gives CDR1 SGHTA, CDR2 FQGTGA. The CDR3 is 16 amino acids. V was pared by 5 bases and J by 7 bases, with 14 bases of the junction left unmatched. The CDR3 sequence: CASSPSTGRGANEQFF. The CDR3 DNA is TGTGCCAGCAGCCCCTCGACAGGGAGAGGGGCTAATGAGCAGTTCTTC. Using reference TRBV7-3 and TRBJ2-1 for the parts outside the CDR3, the full variable domain is GAGVSQTPSNKVTEKGKYVELRCDPISGHTALYWYRQSLGQGPEFLIYFQGTGAADDSGLPNDRFFAVRPEGSVSTLKIQRTERGDSAVYLCASSPSTGRGANEQFFGPGTRLTVL.

In this sample, this clone turned up a few times. This sequence joins TRBV10-3 and TRBJ2-1; the D gene is possibly TRBD2 (6 bases). V lost 6 bases and J lost 2, with 8 bases in between. The CDR3 is 13 amino acids. CDR1 is ENHRY, CDR2 SYGVKD, per germline. The CDR3 is CAIRGLTYNEQFF. For the CDR3, the DNA is TGTGCCATCAGGGGACTTACCTACAATGAGCAGTTCTTC.

The rearrangement joins TRBV5-1 to TRBJ1-2; possible D gene TRBD1, 5 bases. With 0 bases removed from V and 4 bases from J, the gap between germline ends came to 10 bases. Germline V gene data show CDR1 as SGHRS and CDR2 as YFSETQ. The CDR3 length is 14 residues. This chain's CDR3 is CASSLDGGTYGYTF. The CDR3 DNA reads TGCGCCAGCAGCTTGGACGGGGGGACCTATGGCTACACCTTC.

This chain connects TRBV4-2 to TRBJ2-1; 9 nucleotides agree with TRBD2. CDR1 LGHNA and CDR2 YNFKEQ come from the germline V gene. Losses at the gene ends were 2 bases for V and 2 bases for J; bases not matched to a gene: 7. The CDR3 loop spans 17 amino acids. The CDR3 loop is CASSQKLAGQTYNEQFF. Written as DNA, the CDR3 is TGTGCCAGCAGCCAAAAGCTAGCGGGGCAAACCTACAATGAGCAGTTCTTC.

This rearrangement joins TRBV7-3 to TRBJ2-7; 7 nucleotides align to TRBD2. The CDR3 length is 14 residues. Germline values: CDR1 SGHTA, CDR2 FQGTGA. V lost 1 base to trimming and J lost 3 bases; unmatched junction nucleotides: 3. The CDR3 bases are TGTGCCAGCAGCTTAAGGCCTAGCGGCTACGAGCAGTACTTC. Protein sequence: CASSLRPSGYEQYF.

The chain links TRBV2 to TRBJ1-3; possibly TRBD1 for D (5 bases). This CDR3 has 15 residues. V was pared by 5 bases and J by 6 bases, with 17 bases between. Germline CDR1 and CDR2: SNHLY and FYNNEI. In DNA, the CDR3 is TGTGCCAGCAGTAGACAGCCGATGATTGAAAACACCATATATTTT. Translation: CASSRQPMIENTIYF. Looking up the rest from reference TRBV2 and TRBJ1-3 gives the full variable domain: EPEVTQTPSHQVTQMGQEVILRCVPISNHLYFYWYRQILGQKVEFLVSFYNNEISEKSEIFDDQFSVERPDGSNFTLKIRSTKLEDSAMYFCASSRQPMIENTIYFGEGSWLTVV.

On this clone itself: One end of the junction is discordant with germline, which a read error may explain. The chain recombines TRBV4-1 with TRBJ1-2, with D perhaps matching TRBD1 (5 bases). CDR3 length: 22 residues. Germline V gives CDR1 MGHRA, CDR2 YSYEKL. CDR3 sequence: CASTQPKILRSKKDTRLDGYTF. CDR3 DNA sequence: TGCGCCAGCACCCAACCCAAAATTCTTCGGAGTAAAAAGGACACCCGGCTGGATGGCTACACCTTC.

This clone was recorded a few times. The chain carries TRBV28 and TRBJ2-1; 9 nucleotides match TRBD1. The junction had 6 bases not matched to a gene; V was cut back by 5 bases and J by 4 bases. Germline assignment: CDR1 MDHEN and CDR2 SYDVKM. The CDR3 is 15 amino acids. DNA for the CDR3: TGTGCCAGCAGTCCGGCCGGGACAGGGTACAATGAGCAGTTCTTC. Translation gives CASSPAGTGYNEQFF.

The chain carries TRBV4-3 and TRBJ2-1; 7 positions match TRBD1. The CDR3 totals 14 residues. The V gene end was trimmed by 3 bases and the J gene end by 7 bases; junction bases not matched to a gene: 6. Germline assignment: CDR1 LGHNA and CDR2 YSLEER. The CDR3 reads CASSHLDRYNEQFF. The CDR3 DNA is TGCGCCAGCAGCCACTTGGACAGGTATAATGAGCAGTTCTTC.

J is TRBJ1-5 and V is TRBV19; D might be TRBD1 (6 bases). CDR3 size: 17 residues. The V gene's germline CDR1 is LNHDA and CDR2 SQIVND (reference sequence). The ends were cut back, 10 bases at V and 1 base at J, with 23 bases in the middle. Written as DNA, the CDR3 is TGTGCCACCGCCGCGAACAGGGCTTTGGGGAGCAATCAGCCCCAGCATTTT. Its translation is CATAANRALGSNQPQHF.

The rearrangement joins TRBV25-1 to TRBJ1-1; TRBD1 aligns across 11 bases. Trimming removed 3 bases from V and 5 bases from J; junction bases left unmatched: 8. Germline values: CDR1 MGHDK, CDR2 SYGVNS. CDR3 length equals 16 residues. In DNA form, the CDR3 reads TGTGCCAGCAGTGACCGGGACAGGGGGTTAAATACTGAAGCTTTCTTT. It yields the protein CASSDRDRGLNTEAFF.

The chain uses TRBV7-6 and TRBJ2-7; 13 bases are shared with TRBD2. The J segment lost 5 bases and the V segment lost 1 base, leaving 8 bases of the junction unmatched. Germline lookup yields CDR1 SGHVS and CDR2 FNYEAQ. This CDR3 region has 17 residues. The CDR3 DNA follows: TGTGCCAGCAGCTTAGGTTCCCCACTAGCGGGGGGGGACGAGCAGTACTTC. Translating gives CASSLGSPLAGGDEQYF.

The count of this clone is one. J is TRBJ1-1 and V is TRBV9; possible D gene TRBD1, 5 bases. The ends were cut back, 4 bases at V and 0 bases at J, with 10 bases in the middle. The germline V gene encodes CDR1 SGDLS and CDR2 YYNGEE. The CDR3 covers 14 residues. CDR3 in DNA: TGTGCCAGCAGCTTTGGACAACTGAACACTGAAGCTTTCTTT. It yields the protein CASSFGQLNTEAFF.

This chain uses TRBV5-1 with TRBJ1-2; 8 nucleotides match TRBD1. The germline CDR1 and CDR2 sequences are SGHRS and YFSETQ. This CDR3 has 15 residues. After removal of 0 bases from V and 5 bases from J, the junction contained 6 bases not matched to a gene. CDR3 sequence: CASSLAPDRVYGYTF. CDR3 bases: TGCGCCAGCAGCTTGGCCCCGGACAGGGTTTATGGCTACACCTTC.

The V call is TRBV25-1, the J call TRBJ2-7; TRBD1 aligns across 11 bases. J was trimmed by 4 bases and V by 5 bases; bases with no gene match: 1. The V gene's germline CDR1 is MGHDK and CDR2 SYGVNS. CDR3 length: 13 amino acids. CDR3 residues: CASSRDRGYEQYF. The CDR3 nucleotides are TGTGCCAGCAGTCGGGACAGGGGGTACGAGCAGTACTTC.

The V and J genes are TRBV12-3 or TRBV12-4 and TRBJ2-7; TRBD1 matches 10 bases. V lost 5 bases to trimming and J lost 9 bases; unmatched junction nucleotides: 4. The CDR3 runs 12 residues. The DNA of the CDR3 is TGTGCCAGCAGTGGGGACAGGGGAAGGCAGTACTTC. Translated: CASSGDRGRQYF.

About this clone: The junction and the germline gene differ at one end; a read error may be behind it. The DNA for the CDR3 is TGTGCCAGCTGCTTGGGGGGGCTGGGGGCTGTTGGCTACACCTTC. This gives the protein CASCLGGLGAVGYTF. The rearrangement joins TRBV5-4 to TRBJ1-2, with D maybe TRBD1 (6 bases). This CDR3 is 15 amino acids long. CDR1 SGHNT and CDR2 YYREEE come from the germline V gene (reference sequence).

V gene TRBV29-1 combines with J gene TRBJ1-2, with 7 bases fitting TRBD1. Per the germline V gene, CDR1 is SQVTM and CDR2 is ANQGSEA. V was clipped by 5 bases and J by 8 bases; unmatched bases: 14. This CDR3 has 14 amino acids. This CDR3 reads CSVPPQGPAEGYTF. The CDR3 region has the DNA TGCAGCGTTCCCCCACAGGGGCCGGCAGAAGGCTACACCTTC.

The rearrangement joins TRBV5-1 to TRBJ2-1, with 10 bases lining up with TRBD2. This CDR3 has 15 amino acids. Trimming removed 4 bases from V and 6 bases from J; junction bases left unmatched: 7. Germline V gives CDR1 SGHRS, CDR2 YFSETQ. The CDR3 is CASSELAGIGNEQFF. CDR3 nucleotides: TGCGCCAGCAGCGAACTAGCGGGGATTGGCAATGAGCAGTTCTTC.